Listed here is a single T cell receptor (beta chain). Its antigen is currently unknown. The sample originates from a study of T cell responses to AZD1222 COVID-19 vaccine. Overall study findings and caveats: There were repertoire samples only from the period after the peak T cell response. Just a handful of AZD1222 recipients tested seropositive at baseline.

Germline CDR1 is MNHEY and CDR2 is SVGAGI. The length of the CDR3 is 14 residues. With V trimmed by 6 bases and J by 7 bases, 9 bases remained unmatched. Libraries were prepared by immunoSEQ multiplex PCR; TCRdb keeps only in-frame clonotypes and omits some of them. The sample holds roughly 170,000 clones, 87% seen once. The source of this sequence is an adult in good health. The chain joins TRBV6-5 to TRBJ2-7; the match to TRBD1 covers 10 bases. The sample here was peripheral blood, taken on day 0 of AZD1222 vaccination. The CDR3 DNA reads TGTGCCAGCAGGGCGGACAGGGGGGGTTTTGAGCAGTACTTC. This encodes CASRADRGGFEQYF.